This entry is about one T cell receptor (beta chain). Its cognate antigen is unknown. This record comes from a study of siplizumab effects on memory and regulatory T cells. Study-wide points: Apparently key alloresponse contributors, naive T cells also seemed more diverse than memory cells. Unstimulated subsets accounted for the mapping of only a minor share of the clones that were alloreactive. Naive versus memory phenotype went unassigned for roughly 75-96% of proliferating CD4+ or CD8+ clones.

TCRdb keeps only in-frame clones here, not all; method: immunoSEQ multiplex PCR. The sample shows over 85,000 clones, nearly 95% of them seen only once. Trimming cost V 5 bases and J 6 bases, with 14 bases left between them. CDR3 length equals 14 residues. Per germline, CDR1 LNHDA and CDR2 SQIVND (reference sequence). What was sequenced was non-Treg CD4+ T cells sorted from blood. The rearrangement links TRBV19 to TRBJ1-5, with TRBD1 as a possible D gene (5 bases). The TCR originated in a human donor in good health. The CDR3 loop is CASSPSPGTQPQHF. The CDR3 DNA reads TGTGCCAGTAGTCCCAGCCCCGGGACTCAGCCCCAGCATTTT. Full variable domain (rest looked up from reference TRBV19 and TRBJ1-5): DGGITQSPKYLFRKEGQNVTLSCEQNLNHDAMYWYRQDPGQGLRLIYYSQIVNDFQKGDIAEGYSVSREKKESFPLTVTSAQKNPTAFYLCASSPSPGTQPQHFGDGTRLSIL.